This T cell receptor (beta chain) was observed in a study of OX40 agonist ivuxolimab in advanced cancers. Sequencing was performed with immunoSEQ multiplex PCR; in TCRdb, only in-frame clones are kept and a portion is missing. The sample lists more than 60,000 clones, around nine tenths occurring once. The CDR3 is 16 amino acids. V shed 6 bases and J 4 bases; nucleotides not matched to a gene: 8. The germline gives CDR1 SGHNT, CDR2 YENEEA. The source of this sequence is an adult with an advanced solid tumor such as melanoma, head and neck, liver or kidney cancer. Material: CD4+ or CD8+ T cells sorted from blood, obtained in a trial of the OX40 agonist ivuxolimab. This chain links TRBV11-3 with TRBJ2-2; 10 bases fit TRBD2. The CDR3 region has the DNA TGTGCCAGCAGTCCTAGCGGGAGTACCCGCACCGGGGAGCTGTTTTTT. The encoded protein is CASSPSGSTRTGELFF.